Listed below are T cell receptor beta chains from one sample, sequenced in a study of cytomegalovirus exposure and HLA in healthy donors. The protocol was immunoSEQ multiplex PCR, while the TCRdb copy is restricted to in-frame clones and leaves out a portion. This repertoire shows 200,000 or so clones, roughly 80% found once; its top ten account for about 16%. The sequenced material came from PBMCs. The receptors were gathered from a man aged 35 to 55 in good health and CMV-seronegative. The CDR3 runs from the conserved cysteine through the conserved F or W. A D gene is named only where the DNA matches it firmly. For some rows the clone size is stated as once, few or many, or as a class when expanded; others skip it.

TRBV11-2	TRBJ2-7	.	.	CASSFRDLNYEQYF	TGTGCCAGCAGCTTCCGGGACTTAAATTACGAGCAGTACTTC
TRBV6-5	TRBJ2-1	TRBD2	.	CASRSSGRTKTQFF	TGTGCCAGCAGATCTAGCGGGAGGACCAAAACTCAGTTCTTC
TRBV18	TRBJ1-1	TRBD1	.	CASSRGQENTEAFF	TGTGCCAGCTCCAGAGGACAGGAGAACACTGAAGCTTTCTTT
TRBV9	TRBJ2-2	.	once	CASSLPQVQLPSTGELFF	TGTGCCAGCAGCCTACCACAGGTTCAACTCCCCAGCACCGGGGAGCTGTTTTTT
TRBV10-3	TRBJ2-7	TRBD2	.	CAISDREGQYF	TGTGCCATCAGTGACAGGGAGGGGCAGTACTTC
TRBV19	TRBJ2-3	TRBD2	few	CASNPGLAGLDTQYF	TGTGCCAGTAATCCGGGACTAGCGGGACTAGATACGCAGTATTTT
TRBV7-8	TRBJ1-5	TRBD1	.	CASSPYSAGQKNQPQHF	TGTGCCAGCAGCCCCTATAGCGCGGGACAGAAAAATCAGCCCCAGCATTTT
TRBV7-9	TRBJ2-5	TRBD2	.	CASSSLSSLADQDF	TGTGCCAGCAGCTCCCTCAGCTCTCTAGCGGATCAGGACTTC
TRBV11-3	TRBJ2-5	.	.	CASSFGEETQYF	TGTGCCAGCAGCTTCGGGGAAGAGACCCAGTACTTC
TRBV5-1	TRBJ2-3	.	few	CASSLGEDTQYF	TGCGCCAGCAGCCTCGGAGAAGATACGCAGTATTTT
TRBV4-1	TRBJ1-2	.	.	CASSRDPQGGVLYGYTF	TGCGCCAGCAGCCGAGACCCCCAAGGGGGGGTCCTCTATGGCTACACCTTC
TRBV10-2	TRBJ2-7	TRBD1	.	CASSVRTGPGEQYF	TGCGCCAGCAGTGTGCGGACAGGGCCGGGCGAGCAGTACTTC
TRBV7-9	TRBJ1-1	TRBD1	.	CASSLDGTDRGYNTEAFF	TGTGCCAGCAGCTTAGATGGGACGGACAGGGGTTACAACACTGAAGCTTTCTTT
TRBV2	TRBJ2-1	.	.	CASSGGSYNEQFF	TGTGCCAGCAGTGGAGGCAGCTACAATGAGCAGTTCTTC
TRBV7-8	TRBJ1-2	.	.	CASSLGRSGGYTF	TGTGCCAGCAGCTTAGGGCGGTCCGGTGGCTACACCTTC
TRBV25-1	TRBJ1-1	.	.	CASSEEGVPSEAFF	TGTGCCAGCAGTGAAGAAGGGGTGCCATCTGAAGCTTTCTTT
TRBV21-1	TRBJ2-5	.	.	CASSKGTSGGASETQYF	TGTGCCAGCAGCAAGGGGACTAGCGGGGGGGCCTCCGAGACCCAGTACTTC
TRBV14	TRBJ1-2	TRBD1	.	CASSPDRGYGYTF	TGTGCCAGCAGTCCCGACAGGGGTTATGGCTACACCTTC
TRBV6-6	TRBJ1-4	.	.	CASSPSWGGEKLFF	TGTGCCAGCAGTCCTTCCTGGGGAGGGGAAAAACTGTTTTTT
TRBV5-1	TRBJ2-2	TRBD1	few	CASSLGGGQGGELFF	TGCGCCAGCAGCCTTGGAGGCGGACAGGGTGGGGAGCTGTTTTTT
TRBV27	TRBJ2-1	.	.	CASSLDKYNEQFF	TGTGCCAGCAGTTTGGACAAGTACAATGAGCAGTTCTTC
TRBV28	TRBJ1-4	.	.	CASIRGGAEKLFF	TGTGCCAGCATTAGGGGGGGGGCGGAAAAACTGTTTTTT
TRBV7-2	TRBJ1-6	TRBD1	.	CASSSTGDYNSPLHF	TGTGCCAGCAGCTCAACAGGGGACTATAATTCACCCCTCCACTTT